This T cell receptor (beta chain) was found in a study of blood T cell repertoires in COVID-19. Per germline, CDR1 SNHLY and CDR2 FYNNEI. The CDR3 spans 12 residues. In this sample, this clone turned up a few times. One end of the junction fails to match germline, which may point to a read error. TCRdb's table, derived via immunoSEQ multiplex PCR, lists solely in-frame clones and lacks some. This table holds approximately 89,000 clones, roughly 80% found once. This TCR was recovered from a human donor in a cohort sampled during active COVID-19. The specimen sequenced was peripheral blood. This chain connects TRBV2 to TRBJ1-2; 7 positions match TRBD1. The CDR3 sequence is CASREDRDGYTF. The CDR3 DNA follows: TGTGCCAGCAGGGAAGACAGGGATGGCTACACCTTC.